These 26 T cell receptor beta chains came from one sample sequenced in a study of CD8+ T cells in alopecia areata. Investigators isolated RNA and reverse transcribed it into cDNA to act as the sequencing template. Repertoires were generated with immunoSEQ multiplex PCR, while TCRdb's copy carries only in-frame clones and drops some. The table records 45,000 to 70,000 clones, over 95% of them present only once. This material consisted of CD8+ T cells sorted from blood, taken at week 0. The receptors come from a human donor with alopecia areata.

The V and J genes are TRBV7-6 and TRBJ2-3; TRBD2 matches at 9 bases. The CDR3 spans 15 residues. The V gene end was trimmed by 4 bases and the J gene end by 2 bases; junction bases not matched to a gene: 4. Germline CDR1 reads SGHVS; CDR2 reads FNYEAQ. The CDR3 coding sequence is TGTGCCAGCAGCTCTAGCGGGGTTATCACAGATACGCAGTATTTT. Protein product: CASSSSGVITDTQYF. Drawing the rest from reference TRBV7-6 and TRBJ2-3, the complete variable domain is GAGVSQSPRYKVTKRGQDVALRCDPISGHVSLYWYRQALGQGPEFLTYFNYEAQQDKSGLPNDRFSAERPEGSISTLTIQRTEQRDSAMYRCASSSSGVITDTQYFGPGTRLTVL.

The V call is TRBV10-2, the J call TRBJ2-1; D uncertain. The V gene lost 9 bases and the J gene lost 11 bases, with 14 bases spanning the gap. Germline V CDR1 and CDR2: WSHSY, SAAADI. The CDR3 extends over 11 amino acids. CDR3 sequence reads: CASTLGIQQFF. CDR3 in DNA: TGCGCCAGTACCCTAGGTATTCAGCAGTTCTTC.

As DNA, the CDR3 is TGCGCCAGCAGCCAGGGACTCCAAGAGACCCAGTACTTC. Amino acid sequence: CASSQGLQETQYF. This rearrangement joins TRBV4-3 to TRBJ2-5; weak D call: TRBD2 (6 bases). This CDR3 comprises 13 residues. Trimming took 3 bases from V and 1 from J, leaving 6 bases between them. Germline CDR1 is LGHNA and CDR2 is YSLEER.

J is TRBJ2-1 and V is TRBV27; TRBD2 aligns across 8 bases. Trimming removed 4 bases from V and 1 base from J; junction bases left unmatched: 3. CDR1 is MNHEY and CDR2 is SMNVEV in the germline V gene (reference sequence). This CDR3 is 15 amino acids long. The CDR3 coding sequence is TGTGCCAGCAGTTCGGGACTAGGTTCCTACAATGAGCAGTTCTTC. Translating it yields CASSSGLGSYNEQFF.

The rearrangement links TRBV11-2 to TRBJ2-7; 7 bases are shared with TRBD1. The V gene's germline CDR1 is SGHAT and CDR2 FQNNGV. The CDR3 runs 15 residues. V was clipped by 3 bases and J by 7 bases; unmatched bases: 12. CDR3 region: CASSLTSRTGEEQYF. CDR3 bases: TGTGCCAGCAGCTTGACCTCCAGGACAGGCGAGGAGCAGTACTTC.

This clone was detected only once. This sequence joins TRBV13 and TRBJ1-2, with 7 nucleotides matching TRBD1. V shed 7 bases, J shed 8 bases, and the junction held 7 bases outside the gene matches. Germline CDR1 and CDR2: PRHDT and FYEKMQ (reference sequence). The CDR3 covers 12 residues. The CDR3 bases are TGTGCCAGCAAAATAGGGGGCGTAGGCTACACCTTC. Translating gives CASKIGGVGYTF.

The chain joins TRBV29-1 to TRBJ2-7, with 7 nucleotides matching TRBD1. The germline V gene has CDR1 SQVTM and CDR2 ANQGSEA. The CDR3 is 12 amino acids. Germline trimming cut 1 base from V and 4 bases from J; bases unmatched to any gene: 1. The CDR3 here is CSVEGTGYEQYF. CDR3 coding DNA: TGCAGCGTTGAAGGGACAGGATACGAGCAGTACTTC.

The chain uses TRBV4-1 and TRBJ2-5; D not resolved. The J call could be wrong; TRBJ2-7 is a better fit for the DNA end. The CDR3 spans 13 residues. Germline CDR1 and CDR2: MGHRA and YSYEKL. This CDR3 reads CASSQERFYEQYF. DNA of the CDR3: TGCGCCAGCAGCCAAGAAAGGTTCTACGAGCAGTACTTC.

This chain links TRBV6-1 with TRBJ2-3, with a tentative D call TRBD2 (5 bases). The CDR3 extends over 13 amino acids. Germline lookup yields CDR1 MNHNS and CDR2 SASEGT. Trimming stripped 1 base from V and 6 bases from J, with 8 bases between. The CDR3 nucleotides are TGTGCCAGCAGTGAAGGTCTAGCTGATACGCAGTATTTT. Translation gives CASSEGLADTQYF.

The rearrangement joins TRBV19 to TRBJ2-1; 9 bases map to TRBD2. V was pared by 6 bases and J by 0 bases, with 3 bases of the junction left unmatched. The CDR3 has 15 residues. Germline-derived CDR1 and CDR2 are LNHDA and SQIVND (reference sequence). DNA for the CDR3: TGTGCCAGTAGGAGCGGGGGGAGCTCCTACAATGAGCAGTTCTTC. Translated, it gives CASRSGGSSYNEQFF.

DNA of the CDR3: TGCGCCAGCAGCCAAGATTTTCAGAAGGGACTAGCGGGGGGCTACGAGCAGTACTTC. Its translation is CASSQDFQKGLAGGYEQYF. V gene TRBV4-3 combines with J gene TRBJ2-7; 15 positions match TRBD2. Germline loops: CDR1 LGHNA, CDR2 YSLEER. Losses at the gene ends were 0 bases for V and 3 bases for J; bases not matched to a gene: 9. CDR3 length: 19 amino acids.

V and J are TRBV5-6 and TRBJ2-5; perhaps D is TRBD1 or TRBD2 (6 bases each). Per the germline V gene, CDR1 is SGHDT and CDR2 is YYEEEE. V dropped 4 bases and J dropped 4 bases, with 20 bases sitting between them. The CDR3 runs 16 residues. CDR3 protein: CASSPPGDTRPETQYF. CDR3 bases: TGTGCCAGCAGCCCGCCGGGGGACACGCGCCCAGAGACCCAGTACTTC.

CDR3 protein: CASSPSGGSTYEQYF. The CDR3 coding sequence is TGTGCCAGCAGCCCTAGCGGGGGGTCCACCTACGAGCAGTACTTC. V usage is TRBV6-5 and J usage is TRBJ2-7; 11 bases are shared with TRBD2. CDR1 is MNHEY, CDR2 SVGAGI, per germline. V trimming: 6 bases; J trimming: 2 bases; junction bases outside the gene matches: 6. The CDR3 consists of 15 residues.

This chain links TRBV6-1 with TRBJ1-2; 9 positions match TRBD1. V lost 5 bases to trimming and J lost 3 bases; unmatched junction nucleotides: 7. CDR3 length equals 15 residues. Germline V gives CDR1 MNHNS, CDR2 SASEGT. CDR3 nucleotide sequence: TGTGCCAGCAGTCATGGGACAGGGAGAGACTATGGCTACACCTTC. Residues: CASSHGTGRDYGYTF.

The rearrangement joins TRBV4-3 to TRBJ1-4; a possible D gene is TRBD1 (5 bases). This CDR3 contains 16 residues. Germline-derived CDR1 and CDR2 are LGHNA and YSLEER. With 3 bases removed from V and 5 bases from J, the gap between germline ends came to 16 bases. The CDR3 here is CASSQYGGVSNEKLFF. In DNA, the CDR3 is TGCGCCAGCAGCCAGTATGGGGGGGTCTCGAATGAAAAACTGTTTTTT.

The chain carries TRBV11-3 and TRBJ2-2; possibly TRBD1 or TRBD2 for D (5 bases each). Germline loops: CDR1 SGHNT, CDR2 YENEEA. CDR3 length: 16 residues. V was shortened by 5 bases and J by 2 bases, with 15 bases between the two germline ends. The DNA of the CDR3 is TGTGCCAGCAGCCCTAGCCCCGACAGAAACACCGGGGAGCTGTTTTTT. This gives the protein CASSPSPDRNTGELFF. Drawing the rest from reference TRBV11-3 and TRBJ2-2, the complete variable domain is EAGVVQSPRYKIIEKKQPVAFWCNPISGHNTLYWYLQNLGQGPELLIRYENEEAVDDSQLPKDRFSAERLKGVDSTLKIQPAELGDSAVYLCASSPSPDRNTGELFFGEGSRLTVL.

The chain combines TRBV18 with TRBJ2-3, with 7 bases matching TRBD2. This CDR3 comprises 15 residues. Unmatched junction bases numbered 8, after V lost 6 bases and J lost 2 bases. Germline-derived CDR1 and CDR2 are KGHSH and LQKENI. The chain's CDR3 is CASSLYGGDTDTQYF. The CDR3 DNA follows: TGTGCCAGCTCCCTCTATGGGGGGGACACAGATACGCAGTATTTT.

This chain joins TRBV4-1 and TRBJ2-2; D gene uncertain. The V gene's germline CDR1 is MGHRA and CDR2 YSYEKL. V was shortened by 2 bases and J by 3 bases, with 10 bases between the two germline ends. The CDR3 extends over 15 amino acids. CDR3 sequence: CASSQRQVDTGELFF. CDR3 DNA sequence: TGCGCCAGCAGCCAACGGCAGGTAGACACCGGGGAGCTGTTTTTT.

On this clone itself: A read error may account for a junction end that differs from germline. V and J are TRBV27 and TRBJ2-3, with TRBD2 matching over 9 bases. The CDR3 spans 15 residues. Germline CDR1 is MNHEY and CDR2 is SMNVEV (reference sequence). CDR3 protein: CAGSPLAGSTDTQYF. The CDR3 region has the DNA TGTGCCGGCAGTCCTCTAGCGGGGAGCACAGATACGCAGTATTTT.

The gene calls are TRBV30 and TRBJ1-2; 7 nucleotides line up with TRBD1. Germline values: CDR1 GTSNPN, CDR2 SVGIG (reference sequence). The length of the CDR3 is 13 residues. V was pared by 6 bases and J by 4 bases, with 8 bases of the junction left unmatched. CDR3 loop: CACLTGLTYGYTF. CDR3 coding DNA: TGTGCCTGCCTGACAGGGTTGACCTATGGCTACACCTTC.

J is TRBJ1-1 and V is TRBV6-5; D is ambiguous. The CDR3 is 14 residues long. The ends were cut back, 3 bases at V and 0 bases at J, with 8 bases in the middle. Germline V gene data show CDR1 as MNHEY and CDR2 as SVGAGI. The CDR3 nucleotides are TGTGCCAGCAGTTATGGTATAATGAACACTGAAGCTTTCTTT. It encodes CASSYGIMNTEAFF.

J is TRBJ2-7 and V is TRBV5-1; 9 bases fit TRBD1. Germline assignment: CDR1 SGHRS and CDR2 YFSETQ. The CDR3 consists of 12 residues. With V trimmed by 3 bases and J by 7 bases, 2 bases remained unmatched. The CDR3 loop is CASSWTGEEQYF. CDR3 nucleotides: TGCGCCAGCAGCTGGACAGGGGAAGAGCAGTACTTC.

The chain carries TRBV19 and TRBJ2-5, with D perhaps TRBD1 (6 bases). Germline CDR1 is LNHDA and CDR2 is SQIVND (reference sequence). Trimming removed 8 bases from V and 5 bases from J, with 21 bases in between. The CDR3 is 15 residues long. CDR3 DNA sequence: TGTGCCAGTGCGAATATCGGACAGTTCGAGGAGACCCAGTACTTC. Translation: CASANIGQFEETQYF.

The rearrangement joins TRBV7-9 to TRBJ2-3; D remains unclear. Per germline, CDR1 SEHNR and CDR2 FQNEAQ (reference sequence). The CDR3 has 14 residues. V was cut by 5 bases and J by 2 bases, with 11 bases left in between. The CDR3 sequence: CASSPSPSTDTQYF. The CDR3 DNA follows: TGTGCCAGCAGCCCCTCGCCATCCACAGATACGCAGTATTTT.

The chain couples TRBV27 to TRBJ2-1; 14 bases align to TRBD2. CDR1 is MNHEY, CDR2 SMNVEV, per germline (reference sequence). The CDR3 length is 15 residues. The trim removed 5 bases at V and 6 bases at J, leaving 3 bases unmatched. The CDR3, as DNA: TGTGCCAGCAGTCTAGGGACTAGCGGGGGCAATGAGCAGTTCTTC. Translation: CASSLGTSGGNEQFF.

Here the CDR3 reads CASSQDSTVLGYGYTF. The CDR3 bases are TGCGCCAGCAGCCAGGACTCGACTGTTTTGGGCTATGGCTACACCTTC. The rearrangement uses TRBV4-1 and TRBJ1-2; D is unclear. Germline V lookup: CDR1 MGHRA, CDR2 YSYEKL. V was cut by 3 bases and J by 4 bases, with 18 bases left in between. The CDR3 covers 16 residues.